The rows below give T cell receptor beta chains drawn from one sample of a study of blood T cell repertoires in COVID-19. Sequencing was performed with immunoSEQ multiplex PCR; in TCRdb, only in-frame clones are kept and a portion is missing. The sample consists of approximately 220,000 clones, around 89% of them appearing once. The specimen sequenced was PBMCs or T cells enriched from blood (not recorded which). The receptors shown here come from a woman in her twenties or thirties who had recovered from COVID-19. The conserved cysteine and the conserved F or W are not part of the CDR3 here.

v_call: TRBV6-2/TRBV6-3; j_call: TRBJ2-7; cdr3_aa: ASSSTRYEQY
v_call: TRBV7-6; j_call: TRBJ1-2; cdr3_aa: ASSFRTGKDNGYT
v_call: TRBV5-6; j_call: TRBJ2-3; cdr3_aa: ASSFYRTNTDTQY
v_call: TRBV7-2; j_call: TRBJ2-6; cdr3_aa: ASSLYREPSSGANVLT
v_call: TRBV7-2; j_call: TRBJ1-5; cdr3_aa: ASSLSTLAGGQPQH
v_call: TRBV5-8; j_call: TRBJ2-2; cdr3_aa: ASSSNSGGPRGTGELF
v_call: TRBV4-1; j_call: TRBJ1-1; cdr3_aa: ASSQKAGPTEAF
v_call: TRBV14; j_call: TRBJ1-4; cdr3_aa: ASSQRWTGVNEKLF
v_call: TRBV3-1/TRBV3-2; j_call: TRBJ1-1; cdr3_aa: ASSHRQGSSTEAF
v_call: TRBV19; j_call: TRBJ2-2; cdr3_aa: ASIGDTGELF
v_call: TRBV6-1; j_call: TRBJ1-6; cdr3_aa: ASSEVQGHSPLH
v_call: TRBV29-1; j_call: TRBJ1-1; cdr3_aa: SVVRQGNTEAF
v_call: TRBV2; j_call: TRBJ1-3; cdr3_aa: ASRRESVGNTIY
v_call: TRBV7-2; j_call: TRBJ1-1; cdr3_aa: ASSLQGVGTEAF
v_call: TRBV7-7; j_call: TRBJ2-2; cdr3_aa: ASSLGTGGATGELF
v_call: TRBV7-2; j_call: TRBJ1-1; cdr3_aa: ASSRGTGTGRPRIPEAF
v_call: TRBV10-3; j_call: TRBJ2-1; cdr3_aa: AISESRTSGDHNEQF
v_call: TRBV19; j_call: TRBJ1-5; cdr3_aa: ASSIGGVLGNQPQH
v_call: TRBV6-5; j_call: TRBJ2-1; cdr3_aa: ASSRTGGYQF
v_call: TRBV4-2; j_call: TRBJ1-3; cdr3_aa: ASSHSWRQGTGNTIY
v_call: TRBV5-1; j_call: TRBJ2-3; cdr3_aa: ASRRTSGSDTQY
v_call: TRBV29-1; j_call: TRBJ1-1; cdr3_aa: SVDPTGIEAF
v_call: TRBV11-2; j_call: TRBJ2-3; cdr3_aa: ASSDLAGGLTDTQY
v_call: TRBV24-1; j_call: TRBJ2-3; cdr3_aa: ATGGVTDTQY
v_call: TRBV7-2; j_call: TRBJ1-2; cdr3_aa: ASSLVLSGSAGYT
v_call: TRBV15; j_call: TRBJ2-7; cdr3_aa: ATSRERGQGGEQY
v_call: TRBV5-8; j_call: TRBJ2-3; cdr3_aa: ASSLTGTNTDTQY
v_call: TRBV4-1; j_call: TRBJ2-3; cdr3_aa: ASSSPVRGGKDTQY
v_call: TRBV7-3; j_call: TRBJ2-7; cdr3_aa: ASSLTSVGTGYEQY
v_call: TRBV5-6; j_call: TRBJ2-7; cdr3_aa: ASSWDSSYEQY
v_call: TRBV3-1/TRBV3-2; j_call: TRBJ1-1; cdr3_aa: ASSQDKEISTAEAF
v_call: TRBV14; j_call: TRBJ2-6; cdr3_aa: ASSQVQGSGANVLT
v_call: TRBV5-1; j_call: TRBJ1-1; cdr3_aa: ASSKTGGSGTEAF
v_call: TRBV19; j_call: TRBJ1-4; cdr3_aa: ASSIDLLRTNEKLF
v_call: TRBV29-1; j_call: TRBJ2-6; cdr3_aa: SVPGQAVSGANVLT
v_call: TRBV7-2; j_call: TRBJ1-4; cdr3_aa: ASSSRVGEKLF
v_call: TRBV29-1; j_call: TRBJ2-1; cdr3_aa: SVKGSRIYNEQF
v_call: TRBV11-2; j_call: TRBJ2-7; cdr3_aa: ASSFNRDASYEQY
v_call: TRBV18; j_call: TRBJ1-2; cdr3_aa: ASSLGQDYGYT
v_call: TRBV9; j_call: TRBJ2-5; cdr3_aa: ASSVAHQRTGGRQETQY
v_call: TRBV25-1; j_call: TRBJ1-5; cdr3_aa: ASSEWRSNQPQH
v_call: TRBV7-2; j_call: TRBJ2-1; cdr3_aa: ASSLDVSDYKQF
v_call: TRBV6-5; j_call: TRBJ1-2; cdr3_aa: ASSYSQGAGYT
v_call: TRBV7-9; j_call: TRBJ1-1; cdr3_aa: ASSLSGWEAF
v_call: TRBV7-7; j_call: TRBJ2-5; cdr3_aa: ASSPRTSTEETQY
v_call: TRBV19; j_call: TRBJ2-7; cdr3_aa: ASSTRAGVAYEQY
v_call: TRBV15; j_call: TRBJ1-1; cdr3_aa: ATSSRGRDTEAF
v_call: TRBV6-5; j_call: TRBJ2-3; cdr3_aa: ASNLTPSADTQY
v_call: TRBV5-6; j_call: TRBJ1-4; cdr3_aa: ASSLGRAEKLF